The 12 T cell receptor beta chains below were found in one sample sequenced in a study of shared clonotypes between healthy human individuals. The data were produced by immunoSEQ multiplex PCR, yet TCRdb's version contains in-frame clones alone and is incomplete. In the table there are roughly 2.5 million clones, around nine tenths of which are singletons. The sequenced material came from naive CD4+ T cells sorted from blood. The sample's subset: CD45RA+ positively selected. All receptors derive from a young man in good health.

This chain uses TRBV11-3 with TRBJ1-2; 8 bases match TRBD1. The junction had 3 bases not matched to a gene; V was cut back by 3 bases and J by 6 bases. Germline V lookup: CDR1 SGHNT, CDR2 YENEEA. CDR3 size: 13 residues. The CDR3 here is CASSLQGANGYTF. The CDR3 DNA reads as TGTGCCAGCAGCTTGCAGGGGGCCAATGGCTACACCTTC.

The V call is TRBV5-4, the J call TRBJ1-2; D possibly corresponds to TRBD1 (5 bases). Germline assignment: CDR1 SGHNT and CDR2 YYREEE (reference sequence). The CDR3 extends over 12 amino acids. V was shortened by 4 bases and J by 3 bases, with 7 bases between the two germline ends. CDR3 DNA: TGTGCCAGCAGCCGGGGGGACTATGGCTACACCTTC. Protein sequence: CASSRGDYGYTF.

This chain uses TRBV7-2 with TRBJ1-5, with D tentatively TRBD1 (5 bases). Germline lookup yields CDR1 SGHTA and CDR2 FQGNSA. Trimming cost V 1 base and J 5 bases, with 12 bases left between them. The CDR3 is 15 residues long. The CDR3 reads CASSLGGREYQPQHF. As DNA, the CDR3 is TGTGCCAGCAGCTTAGGAGGCAGGGAGTATCAGCCCCAGCATTTT.

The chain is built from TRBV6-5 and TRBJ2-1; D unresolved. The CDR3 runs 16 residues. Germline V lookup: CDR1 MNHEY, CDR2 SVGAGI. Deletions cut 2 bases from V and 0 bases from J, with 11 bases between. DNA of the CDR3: TGTGCCAGCAGTTACAAGTGGTCGGGCTCCTACAATGAGCAGTTCTTC. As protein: CASSYKWSGSYNEQFF.

CDR3 region: CAISPQGSSYEQYF. DNA of the CDR3: TGTGCCATCTCCCCCCAGGGTTCCTCCTACGAGCAGTACTTC. J is TRBJ2-7 and V is TRBV10-3, with D possibly being TRBD1 (5 bases). The CDR3 sequence is 14 residues long. CDR1 is ENHRY and CDR2 is SYGVKD in the germline V gene. The V end lost 8 bases, the J end lost 0 bases, and 14 bases lay between the germline ends.

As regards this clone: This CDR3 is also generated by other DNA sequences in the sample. CDR3 in DNA: TGTGCCAGCAGCTTTAACAGGGTCAATCAGCCCCAGCATTTT. Its protein product is CASSFNRVNQPQHF. The chain employs TRBV7-2 and TRBJ1-5; possible D gene TRBD1, 6 bases. Trimming shortened V by 3 bases and J by 3 bases, and 9 bases separated the two germline ends. Germline V gene lookup returns CDR1 SGHTA and CDR2 FQGNSA. The CDR3 runs 14 residues.

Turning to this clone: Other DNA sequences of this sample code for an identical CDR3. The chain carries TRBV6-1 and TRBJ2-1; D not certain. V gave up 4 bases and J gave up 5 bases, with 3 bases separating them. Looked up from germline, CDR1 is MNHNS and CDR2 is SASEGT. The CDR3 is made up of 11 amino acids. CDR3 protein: CASSVNNEQFF. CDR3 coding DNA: TGTGCCAGCAGTGTAAACAATGAGCAGTTCTTC.

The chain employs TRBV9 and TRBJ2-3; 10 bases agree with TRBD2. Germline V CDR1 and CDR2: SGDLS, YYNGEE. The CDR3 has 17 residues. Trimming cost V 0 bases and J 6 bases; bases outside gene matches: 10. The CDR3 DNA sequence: TGTGCCAGCAGCGTAGCAGCTAGCGGGGGCACCGGGGATACGCAGTATTTT. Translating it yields CASSVAASGGTGDTQYF.

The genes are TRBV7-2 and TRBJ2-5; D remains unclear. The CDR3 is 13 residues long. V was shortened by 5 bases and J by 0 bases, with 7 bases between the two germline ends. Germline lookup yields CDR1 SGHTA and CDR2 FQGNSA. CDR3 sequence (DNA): TGTGCCAGCAGCACCTCGTACCAAGAGACCCAGTACTTC. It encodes CASSTSYQETQYF.

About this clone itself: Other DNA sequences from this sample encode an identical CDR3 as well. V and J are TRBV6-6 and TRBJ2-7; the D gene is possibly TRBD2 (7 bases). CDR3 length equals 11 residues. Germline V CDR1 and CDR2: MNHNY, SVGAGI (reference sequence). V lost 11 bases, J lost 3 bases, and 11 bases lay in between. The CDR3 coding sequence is TGTGCCTCTAGGGGGGGCTACGAGCAGTACTTC. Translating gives CASRGGYEQYF.

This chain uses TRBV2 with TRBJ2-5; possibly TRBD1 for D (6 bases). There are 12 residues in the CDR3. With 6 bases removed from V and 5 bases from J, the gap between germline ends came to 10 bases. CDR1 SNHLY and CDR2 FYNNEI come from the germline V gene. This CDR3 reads CASSQGRETQYF. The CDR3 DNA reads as TGTGCCAGCAGCCAGGGGCGGGAGACCCAGTACTTC. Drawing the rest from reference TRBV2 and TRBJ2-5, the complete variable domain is EPEVTQTPSHQVTQMGQEVILRCVPISNHLYFYWYRQILGQKVEFLVSFYNNEISEKSEIFDDQFSVERPDGSNFTLKIRSTKLEDSAMYFCASSQGRETQYFGPGTRLLVL.

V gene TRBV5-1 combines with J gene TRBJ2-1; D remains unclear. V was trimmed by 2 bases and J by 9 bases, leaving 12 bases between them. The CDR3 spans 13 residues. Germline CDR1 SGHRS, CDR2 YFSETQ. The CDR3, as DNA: TGCGCCAGCAGCTTAATGGGTTCCCGTGAGCAGTTCTTC. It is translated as CASSLMGSREQFF.